This T cell receptor (beta chain) was sequenced for a study of shared clonotypes between healthy human individuals. Profiled with immunoSEQ multiplex PCR; TCRdb holds only in-frame clones, not every one. The sample holds approximately 2.5 million clones; roughly 92% are singletons and the top ten take 0.14%. A note on this clone: Within the sample, other DNA sequences also encode this same CDR3.

Per germline, CDR1 SGHRS and CDR2 YFSETQ. The CDR3 contains 13 residues. V was trimmed by 0 bases and J by 2 bases, leaving 6 bases between them. The sequence derives from a man aged 18 to 30 in good health. Sequencing input: naive CD4+ T cells sorted from blood. Documented subset: CD45RA+ positively selected. The V gene is TRBV5-1, the J gene TRBJ2-7; D ambiguous. The CDR3 DNA reads TGCGCCAGCAGCTTGGACGGAACCTACGAGCAGTACTTC. This encodes CASSLDGTYEQYF. The full variable domain, completed using reference TRBV5-1 and TRBJ2-7, is KAGVTQTPRYLIKTRGQQVTLSCSPISGHRSVSWYQQTPGQGLQFLFEYFSETQRNKGNFPGRFSGRQFSNSRSEMNVSTLELGDSALYLCASSLDGTYEQYFGPGTRLTVT.